Each of the 4 T cell receptor beta chains below was sequenced from the same sample in a study of shared clonotypes between healthy human individuals. Libraries were prepared by immunoSEQ multiplex PCR; TCRdb keeps only in-frame clonotypes and omits some of them. The table has around 700,000 clones, around 72% seen once. Sequencing input: memory CD4+ T cells sorted from blood. Subset of the sample: CD45RA-negative fraction. These TCRs come from a young woman in good health.

The chain couples TRBV5-4 to TRBJ1-5; D unresolved. V was trimmed by 0 bases and J by 5 bases, leaving 9 bases between them. Germline CDR1 reads SGHNT; CDR2 reads YYREEE (reference sequence). This CDR3 region has 14 residues. The DNA for the CDR3 is TGTGCCAGCAGCTTGGCTGGCGAAGATCAGCCCCAGCATTTT. Translating it yields CASSLAGEDQPQHF.

This chain links TRBV11-3 with TRBJ2-3; a possible D gene is TRBD2 (6 bases). CDR3 length: 14 residues. V was pared by 2 bases and J by 8 bases, with 14 bases between. CDR1 SGHNT and CDR2 YENEEA come from the germline V gene. DNA of the CDR3: TGTGCCAGCAGCTTACTCAGGGCCGGGGGTACGCAGTATTTT. It yields the protein CASSLLRAGGTQYF. Filled out from reference TRBV11-3 and TRBJ2-3, the complete variable domain reads EAGVVQSPRYKIIEKKQPVAFWCNPISGHNTLYWYLQNLGQGPELLIRYENEEAVDDSQLPKDRFSAERLKGVDSTLKIQPAELGDSAVYLCASSLLRAGGTQYFGPGTRLTVL.

The J gene is TRBJ1-2, the V gene TRBV14; 11 nucleotides align to TRBD1. The CDR3 covers 14 residues. CDR1 is SGHDN and CDR2 is FVKESK in the germline V gene. Unmatched junction bases numbered 2, after V lost 4 bases and J lost 4 bases. In DNA, the CDR3 is TGTGCCAGCAGCCGGACAGGGGGCGTCTATGGCTACACCTTC. Its translation: CASSRTGGVYGYTF. The whole variable domain, filled in from reference TRBV14 and TRBJ1-2, reads EAGVTQFPSHSVIEKGQTVTLRCDPISGHDNLYWYRRVMGKEIKFLLHFVKESKQDESGMPNNRFLAERTGGTYSTLKVQPAELEDSGVYFCASSRTGGVYGYTFGSGTRLTVV.

This clone was counted between two and nine times. This chain links TRBV7-2 with TRBJ2-5; 11 bases agree with TRBD2. The DNA end is a closer match to TRBJ2-7, so the J assignment may be wrong. Germline assignment: CDR1 SGHTA and CDR2 FQGNSA. The CDR3 has 15 amino acids. The CDR3 sequence is CASSLAASGRSEQYF. In DNA form, the CDR3 reads TGTGCCAGCAGCTTAGCAGCTAGCGGGAGGTCCGAGCAGTACTTC.